This T cell receptor beta chain is from a study of blood T cells in healthy people across ages (dated by TCRdb to about 2015). Study-wide context: Template switching captured roughly one uniquely barcoded TCR beta cDNA molecule per two T cells in model experiments. Age-related changes in TCR beta repertoire diversity were measured in the study by deep sequencing normalized with unique cDNA molecular identifiers. Using the same blood draw, the study looked at two additional independent replicas of 1 million unique cDNA reads for two donors, one aged 18 to 29 and the other aged 80 or older. The donors were split into four age groups: young (average approximately 16 years), middle-aged (around 37), aged (roughly 65) and long-lived (under 90). To avoid experimental bias, donors of different ages were spread randomly across the sequencing lanes.

On this clonotype itself: Its antigen specificity is not known. This may come from a read error, since a much larger clone is one base off.

Results the study describes overall, beyond this receptor: The long-lived group showed more naive CD4+ T cells, fewer expanded clones and increased TCR diversity than the aged group, suggesting age selection. Estimates of total diversity based on one million sequenced T cells were regarded as lower bounds and as underestimates. Conclusive comparison of naive and antigen-experienced compartments was prevented by the profiling of bulk unsorted PBMCs. Because the CMV infection status of the donors was unknown, age-related changes in expanded clonotypes may potentially have been confounded. The percentage of naive T cells measured by flow cytometry correlated strongly with observed TCR beta diversity. Observed TCR beta diversity per million T cells fell roughly linearly with age, and a significant reduction was already apparent by age around 36.

The CDR3 covers 13 residues, taking in both the cysteine and the phenylalanine. Here the CDR3 DNA is all that survives: 39 bases in frame from base 1. CDR1 is given as SGHTA and CDR2 as FQGNSA, both from the germline V gene. Trimming at the junction amounts to 5 bases on V and 0 bases on J, and the germline ends lie 7 bases apart. The roughly 39 donors, aged roughly 6 to 100 years, were systemically healthy Caucasian individuals from Russia. Ten milliliters of peripheral blood were drawn from each donor into EDTA-treated Vacutainer tubes. Ficoll-Paque density-gradient centrifugation was used to isolate PBMCs, with at least 6.5 million per sample. Trizol reagent was used to extract total RNA from the PBMCs, yielding at least 6 micrograms per sample. The percentages of naive CD45RAhigh/CD27high T cells were determined by flow cytometry on a PBMC aliquot from every donor. The library was made by 5' RACE. The sequencer was an Illumina HiSeq 2500. The second PCR ran for roughly 7 to 11 cycles and used a J-beta primer mix along with a sample-barcoded 5' primer. A template-switch 5' adaptor carrying 12 random nucleotides introduced a unique molecular identifier onto each TCR beta cDNA molecule. Each sample yielded at least 2.5 million CDR3-containing paired-end reads. The Mint cDNA synthesis kit, primed by a TRBC-specific oligonucleotide, was used to synthesize first-strand cDNA from all RNA. After uracil-DNA glycosylase treatment, a first 18-cycle PCR used universal primers M1SS and BC2_uni_R on all cDNA. The paper's data handling went like this. For normalization, 1 million high-quality reads, each with a distinct molecular identifier, were randomly selected from each sample. Instead of being binned into consensus sequences, reads with shared molecular identifiers were discarded. MiTCR, set to a Q25 quality threshold and the strictest error-elimination algorithm, was used for CDR3 identification, clonotype clustering and error correction. Lower-bound total TCR beta diversity was estimated with a nonparametric unseen species model using Euler transformation. TCRdb reworked the public reads: Q25 trimming with fastp, MiXCR clone assembly, productive beta chains retained. Duplicate CDR3 protein sequences are folded into a single record with the most common DNA and genes. The authors' filters were not applied to this entry. This sample holds 1,100,000 or so distinct CDR3 sequences; 45% were observed only once. 15% to 20% of the sample is held by the ten biggest clonotypes.

Material: blood. The TCR originated in a woman aged 55-70 years in good health. The V and J segments used are TRBV7-2 and TRBJ1-1; D gene: possibly TRBD1, on 5 matching bases. The CDR3 here reads CASSQTVNTEAFF. The DNA sequence follows: TGTGCCAGCAGCCAGACAGTGAACACTGAAGCTTTCTTT.